The clone carrying this T cell receptor beta chain has only one observation. Some clones are missing from TCRdb's copy, which holds only in-frame ones; the method was immunoSEQ multiplex PCR. Seen here are some 150,000 clones, approximately 96% observed once, and the top ten hold approximately 6%. This specimen belongs to a study of control samples from healthy donors and cancer patients. The CDR3 is 16 amino acids. V shed 3 bases and J 4 bases; nucleotides not matched to a gene: 4. Germline-derived CDR1 and CDR2 are KGHDR and SFDVKD. Sequencing was carried out using blood. This clonotype was sampled from a man aged 35-49 years in good health. The chain combines TRBV24-1 with TRBJ1-5; 11 nucleotides line up with TRBD1. CDR3 in amino acids: CATSDGGTGGNQPQHF. Here the CDR3 DNA reads TGTGCCACCAGTGATGGGGGGACAGGGGGAAATCAGCCCCAGCATTTT.